The clone carrying this TCR beta chain was detected a few times. What it binds is not known. This specimen comes from a study of quantifying T cell responses using KT2 cells. The wider study: cDNA was made from DNase-treated RNA using alpha and beta constant primers. Study-level points and caveats: KT2 sequence counts showed saturation when very many KT2 cells were spiked in.

Unfractionated PBMC were spiked with known numbers of KT2 clone cells. Different KT2-to-PBMC ratios were created with a constant PBMC count. The cDNA 3' end received a ligated oligonucleotide with a UMI. First-round PCR used 4 cycles and beta primers RC1.1 and RC1.2 covering TRBC1 and TRBC2. TCR alpha and beta chains were handled separately starting at the second PCR. TCRdb ran MiXCR on the UMI-ligation and nested PCR reads and lists one entry per CDR3 protein. The top ten hold approximately 40% of the sample, which has approximately 41,000 distinct CDR3 sequences, 15% to 20% seen once. The origin of this receptor is a human donor. The material sequenced was PBMCs spiked with cells of the T cell clone KT2.

CDR3 nucleotides: TGTGCCACCAGCGGGACTAGCGGGGGGTCACCCTACAATGAGCAGTTCTTC. As protein: CATSGTSGGSPYNEQFF. V usage is TRBV24-1 and J usage is TRBJ2-1; the match to TRBD2 covers 15 bases. Germline assignment: CDR1 KGHDR and CDR2 SFDVKD. V shed 7 bases and J 2 bases; nucleotides not matched to a gene: 5. CDR3 length: 17 residues.